The 11 T cell receptor beta chains below come from one sample, sequenced in a study of blood T cell repertoires in COVID-19. TCRdb keeps only in-frame clones here, not all; method: immunoSEQ multiplex PCR. Seen here are about 150,000 clones, 88% observed once, and the top ten hold about 1.2%. Sequenced material: PBMCs or T cells enriched from blood (not recorded which). Receptor source: a woman in her 30s with acute COVID-19.

J is TRBJ1-1 and V is TRBV30; D possibly corresponds to TRBD1 (6 bases). Germline loops: CDR1 GTSNPN, CDR2 SVGIG (reference sequence). V lost 3 bases to trimming and J lost 0 bases, with 14 bases between them. This CDR3 comprises 15 residues. The CDR3 nucleotides are TGTGCCTGGAGGCGGGGGCGCGTTATGAACACTGAAGCTTTCTTT. Its translation: CAWRRGRVMNTEAFF.

The chain carries TRBV27 and TRBJ1-1, with 9 bases that match TRBD1. CDR1 MNHEY and CDR2 SMNVEV come from the germline V gene (reference sequence). V shed 4 bases, J shed 6 bases, and the junction held 3 bases outside the gene matches. The length of the CDR3 is 13 residues. As DNA, the CDR3 is TGTGCCAGCAGTTCGCGGACAGGGGCTGAAGCTTTCTTT. Encoded protein: CASSSRTGAEAFF.

The chain recombines TRBV2 with TRBJ2-3, with 12 bases aligning to TRBD2. The CDR3 contains 19 residues. Germline assignment: CDR1 SNHLY and CDR2 FYNNEI. Trimming took 0 bases from V and 3 from J; bases not matched to a gene: 10. The CDR3 DNA reads as TGTGCCAGCAGTGAAGCGGGGGTGGGACTAGCGGGCCCTACAGATACGCAGTATTTT. This codes for CASSEAGVGLAGPTDTQYF.

The V gene is TRBV27, the J gene TRBJ2-7; D not certain. V was trimmed by 3 bases and J by 2 bases, leaving 8 bases between them. CDR3 length: 13 residues. The germline V gene has CDR1 MNHEY and CDR2 SMNVEV (reference sequence). CDR3 sequence reads: CASSFSNTYEQYF. In nucleotides, the CDR3 is TGTGCCAGCAGTTTTTCGAACACCTACGAGCAGTACTTC.

The genes are TRBV11-2 and TRBJ1-1, with D perhaps TRBD1 (6 bases). CDR1 and CDR2 (germline): SGHAT, FQNNGV. Trimming shortened V by 3 bases and J by 0 bases, and 8 bases separated the two germline ends. This CDR3 region has 14 residues. The CDR3 protein is CASSFQGMNTEAFF. The DNA of the CDR3 is TGTGCCAGCAGCTTCCAGGGGATGAACACTGAAGCTTTCTTT.

V usage is TRBV10-2 and J usage is TRBJ2-1, with TRBD2 matching over 10 bases. The CDR3 spans 16 residues. V shed 5 bases, J shed 7 bases, and the junction held 11 bases outside the gene matches. The germline gives CDR1 WSHSY, CDR2 SAAADI. The CDR3: CASSLRGAGGKNEQFF. The CDR3, as DNA: TGCGCCAGCAGTTTAAGAGGAGCGGGAGGGAAAAATGAGCAGTTCTTC.

The DNA of the CDR3 is TGTGCCACCAGCAGCGTGACAAGCACAGATACGCAGTATTTT. Translated: CATSSVTSTDTQYF. The J gene is TRBJ2-3, the V gene TRBV15; D ambiguous. The germline CDR1 and CDR2 sequences are LNHNV and YYDKDF (reference sequence). V dropped 3 bases and J dropped 0 bases, with 7 bases sitting between them. This CDR3 is 14 amino acids long. Supplemented by reference TRBV15 and TRBJ2-3, the full variable domain reads DAMVIQNPRYQVTQFGKPVTLSCSQTLNHNVMYWYQQKSSQAPKLLFHYYDKDFNNEADTPDNFQSRRPNTSFCFLDIRSPGLGDTAMYLCATSSVTSTDTQYFGPGTRLTVL.

This chain connects TRBV28 to TRBJ2-5; no clear D gene. CDR3 length: 14 amino acids. V lost 7 bases and J 5 bases, leaving 17 bases between the germline ends. CDR1 is MDHEN and CDR2 is SYDVKM in the germline V gene. CDR3 protein: CASTLVRDRETQYF. CDR3 bases: TGTGCCAGCACCCTCGTGCGAGATCGGGAGACCCAGTACTTC.

The CDR3 sequence is CASSFPQSSYNEQFF. CDR3 sequence (DNA): TGTGCCAGCAGTTTCCCACAGAGTTCGTACAATGAGCAGTTCTTC. J is TRBJ2-1 and V is TRBV6-6, with no clear D. Trimming took 4 bases from V and 4 from J, leaving 14 bases between them. Germline V CDR1 and CDR2: MNHNY, SVGAGI (reference sequence). This CDR3 is 15 amino acids long.

The chain carries TRBV28 and TRBJ1-4; 7 bases line up with TRBD1. Germline lookup yields CDR1 MDHEN and CDR2 SYDVKM. Germline trimming cut 4 bases from V and 14 bases from J; bases unmatched to any gene: 16. The length of the CDR3 is 15 residues. The CDR3 region has the DNA TGTGCCAGCAGTTCCCCACATTACAGGGGACTCATGCTGTTTTTT. Translating it yields CASSSPHYRGLMLFF.

The chain is built from TRBV2 and TRBJ2-7; 11 nucleotides line up with TRBD1. Germline CDR1 reads SNHLY; CDR2 reads FYNNEI. The trim removed 6 bases at V and 4 bases at J, leaving 5 bases unmatched. The CDR3 loop spans 14 amino acids. CDR3 sequence reads: CASSGQGALYEQYF. The CDR3 DNA follows: TGTGCCAGCAGCGGACAGGGGGCACTGTACGAGCAGTACTTC.